Each of the 13 T cell receptor beta chains below was sequenced from the same sample in a study of beta chain features in type 1 diabetes. Expressed TCRB transcripts got sequenced, as all isolated RNA was reverse transcribed. TCRdb's copy holds only in-frame clones and misses some; the assay was immunoSEQ multiplex PCR. This sample has some 330,000 clones, with roughly 11% found just once. The sample was naive CD4+ T cells from blood. The source is a woman in her twenties or thirties in good health.

This clone was picked up a small number of times. The chain carries TRBV4-3 and TRBJ2-1; a weak D match, TRBD2 (6 bases). Germline V gives CDR1 LGHNA, CDR2 YSLEER. Trimming removed 4 bases at V and 0 bases at J, with 13 bases between. The length of the CDR3 is 16 residues. The CDR3 DNA sequence: TGCGCCAGCAGCCCCCAAAGCGGGCGCTCCTACAATGAGCAGTTCTTC. Translated: CASSPQSGRSYNEQFF.

The genes are TRBV7-9 and TRBJ2-5; 7 bases fit TRBD1. From germline, CDR1 is SEHNR and CDR2 FQNEAQ (reference sequence). V lost 4 bases and J lost 5; bases outside the gene matches: 4. The CDR3 consists of 13 residues. CDR3 region: CASSYRGRETQYF. CDR3 nucleotides: TGTGCCAGCAGCTACAGGGGTAGGGAGACCCAGTACTTC.

This clone occurred a few times. The chain has TRBV28 and TRBJ2-1; D not resolved. Germline assignment: CDR1 MDHEN and CDR2 SYDVKM. V lost 5 bases and J 12 bases, leaving 14 bases between the germline ends. The CDR3 totals 12 residues. In nucleotides, the CDR3 is TGTGCCAGCAGTATCCCGCAGCGAGGGCAGTTCTTC. This translates into CASSIPQRGQFF.

The chain joins TRBV6-5 to TRBJ2-2, with D unresolved. Germline CDR1 MNHEY, CDR2 SVGAGI. The V end lost 6 bases, the J end lost 1 base, and 12 bases lay between the germline ends. The CDR3 totals 15 residues. The CDR3 is CASSPNNLNTGELFF. The CDR3 region has the DNA TGTGCCAGCAGCCCCAATAACTTGAACACCGGGGAGCTGTTTTTT.

This chain uses TRBV30 with TRBJ2-3; 7 bases align to TRBD2. This CDR3 comprises 15 residues. Trimming took 5 bases from V and 2 from J; bases not matched to a gene: 10. Germline CDR1 reads GTSNPN; CDR2 reads SVGIG (reference sequence). The CDR3 DNA follows: TGTGCCTGGGGATCGGGGGGTTCGAACACAGATACGCAGTATTTT. Its protein is CAWGSGGSNTDTQYF.

This clone has a single count. The chain carries TRBV7-2 and TRBJ2-3, with 10 bases aligning to TRBD2. Germline V gene data show CDR1 as SGHTA and CDR2 as FQGNSA. There are 16 residues in the CDR3. The J segment lost 5 bases and the V segment lost 1 base, leaving 6 bases of the junction unmatched. This CDR3 is CASSLVASGRKDTQYF. CDR3 bases: TGTGCCAGCAGCTTAGTGGCTAGCGGGAGAAAAGATACGCAGTATTTT. The entire variable domain, with the rest obtained from reference TRBV7-2 and TRBJ2-3, is as follows: GAGVSQSPSNKVTEKGKDVELRCDPISGHTALYWYRQSLGQGLEFLIYFQGNSAPDKSGLPSDRFSAERTGGSVSTLTIQRTQQEDSAVYLCASSLVASGRKDTQYFGPGTRLTVL.

A few counts support this clone. The chain employs TRBV5-1 and TRBJ2-1; 7 bases align to TRBD1. The CDR3 contains 14 residues. Germline CDR1 is SGHRS and CDR2 is YFSETQ. J was trimmed by 8 bases and V by 4 bases; bases with no gene match: 9. The CDR3 DNA follows: TGCGCCAGCAGCCGTGGACAGGCTGTCGATGAGCAGTTCTTC. Protein product: CASSRGQAVDEQFF.

This chain joins TRBV20-1 and TRBJ1-4; D call uncertain. V gave up 6 bases and J gave up 7 bases, with 6 bases separating them. CDR3 length: 10 amino acids. Germline V lookup: CDR1 DFQATT, CDR2 SNEGSKA (reference sequence). CDR3 loop: CSAQSEKLFF. CDR3 in DNA: TGCAGTGCACAAAGTGAAAAACTGTTTTTT.

J is TRBJ1-2 and V is TRBV6-5; TRBD1 agrees at 8 bases. This CDR3 is built from 13 residues. Unmatched junction bases numbered 4, after V lost 6 bases and J lost 4 bases. Germline V gives CDR1 MNHEY, CDR2 SVGAGI. The CDR3 loop reads CASSSDRVYGYTF. The CDR3 coding sequence is TGTGCCAGCAGCTCGGACAGGGTCTATGGCTACACCTTC.

This clone was detected a few times. This chain uses TRBV28 with TRBJ1-5; a possible D gene is TRBD1 (6 bases). CDR1 MDHEN and CDR2 SYDVKM come from the germline V gene. The CDR3 has 15 amino acids. The V end was cut by 5 bases, the J end by 4 bases, with 15 bases between. The CDR3 nucleotides read TGTGCCAGCAGTCCACCCAGAGGGGGAAATCAGCCCCAGCATTTT. This gives the protein CASSPPRGGNQPQHF.

The chain uses TRBV4-3 and TRBJ1-2; 10 bases agree with TRBD1. Trimming took 3 bases from V and 7 from J; bases not matched to a gene: 2. The germline V gene encodes CDR1 LGHNA and CDR2 YSLEER. This CDR3 region has 13 residues. The CDR3 spells CASSQDRGIGYTF. CDR3 in DNA: TGCGCCAGCAGCCAGGACAGGGGGATTGGCTACACCTTC.

The chain is built from TRBV28 and TRBJ2-1; 9 positions match TRBD1. Trimming took 5 bases from V and 8 from J; bases not matched to a gene: 10. This CDR3 spans 15 amino acids. Germline CDR1 MDHEN, CDR2 SYDVKM. The CDR3 region has the DNA TGTGCCAGCAGTAGTGCAGGACAGGGGTTACATGAGCAGTTCTTC. Translation: CASSSAGQGLHEQFF.

This clone was detected a few times. This rearrangement joins TRBV5-1 to TRBJ1-5, with 9 bases fitting TRBD1. The V gene's germline CDR1 is SGHRS and CDR2 YFSETQ. V shed 4 bases, J shed 4 bases, and the junction held 3 bases outside the gene matches. This CDR3 comprises 14 residues. DNA for the CDR3: TGCGCCAGCAGCGCAGGGACAGGGAATCAGCCCCAGCATTTT. Amino acid sequence: CASSAGTGNQPQHF.